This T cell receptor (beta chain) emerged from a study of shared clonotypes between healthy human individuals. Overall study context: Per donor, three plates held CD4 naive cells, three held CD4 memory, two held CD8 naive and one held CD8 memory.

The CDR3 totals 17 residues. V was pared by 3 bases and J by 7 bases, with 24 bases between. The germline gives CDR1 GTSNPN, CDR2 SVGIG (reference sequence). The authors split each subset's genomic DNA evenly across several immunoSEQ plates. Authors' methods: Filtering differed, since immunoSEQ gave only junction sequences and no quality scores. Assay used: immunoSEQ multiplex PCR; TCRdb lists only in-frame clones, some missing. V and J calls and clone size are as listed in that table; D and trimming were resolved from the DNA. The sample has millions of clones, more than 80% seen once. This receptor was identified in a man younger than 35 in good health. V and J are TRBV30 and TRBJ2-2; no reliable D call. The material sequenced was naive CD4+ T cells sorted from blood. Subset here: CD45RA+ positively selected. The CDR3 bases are TGTGCCTGGAGCTTAATTGCTTGGACGGACCTAATCGGGGAGCTGTTTTTT. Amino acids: CAWSLIAWTDLIGELFF.